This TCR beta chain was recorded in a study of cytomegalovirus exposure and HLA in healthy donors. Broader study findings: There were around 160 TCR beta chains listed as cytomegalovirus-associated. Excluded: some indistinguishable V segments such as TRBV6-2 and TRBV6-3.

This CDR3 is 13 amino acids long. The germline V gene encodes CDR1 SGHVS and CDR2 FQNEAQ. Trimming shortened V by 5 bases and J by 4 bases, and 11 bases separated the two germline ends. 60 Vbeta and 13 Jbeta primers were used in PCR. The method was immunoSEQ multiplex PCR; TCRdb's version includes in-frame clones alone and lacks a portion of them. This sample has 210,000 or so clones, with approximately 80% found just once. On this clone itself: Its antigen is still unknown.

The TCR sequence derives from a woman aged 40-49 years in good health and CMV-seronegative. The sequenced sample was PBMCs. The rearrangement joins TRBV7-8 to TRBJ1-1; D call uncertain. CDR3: CASSAGSGTEAFF. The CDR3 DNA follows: TGTGCCAGCAGCGCCGGCTCGGGCACTGAAGCTTTCTTT.